A single sample is the source of the 19 T cell receptor beta chains below, sequenced in a study of T cells in Graves' hyperthyroidism and ophthalmopathy. RNA transcripts yielded amplified TCR beta CDR3 regions. The HTBI set primed first-round TCR CDR3 RT-PCR. Each CDR3 protein gets one entry after TCRdb re-called the multiplex PCR reads with MiXCR. The sample contains hundreds of thousands of distinct CDR3 sequences, roughly 14% of which appear only once. Sequenced: blood. The receptors originated from a woman aged 40 to 49 with Graves' ophthalmopathy.

On this clonotype: The junction shows a germline mismatch at one end, possibly a read error. J is TRBJ2-2 and V is TRBV19; 8 nucleotides line up with TRBD2. This CDR3 comprises 16 residues. Looked up from germline, CDR1 is LNHDA and CDR2 is SQIVND (reference sequence). DNA of the CDR3: TGTGCCAGTAGTTCCGGACTAGCCGCGGGCACCGGGGAGCTGTTCTTT. Translation gives CASSSGLAAGTGELFF.

The table lists this clonotype with many counts. The chain recombines TRBV12-3 or TRBV12-4 with TRBJ2-2, with 8 bases that match TRBD2. This CDR3 comprises 14 residues. The V segment lost 6 bases and the J segment 6 bases; nucleotides outside the gene matches: 6. The DNA for the CDR3 is TGTGCCAGCAGACGGATAGCGGGACCCGGGGAGCTGTTTTTT. Its protein product is CASRRIAGPGELFF.

There are many counts of this clonotype. This chain joins TRBV6-2 or TRBV6-3 and TRBJ1-2; D remains unclear. The CDR3 has 16 residues. V lost 0 bases, J lost 0 bases, and 11 bases lay in between. CDR1 is MNHEY and CDR2 is SVGEGT in the germline V gene. The CDR3 DNA follows: TGTGCCAGCAGTTACTCGCCAGCTCCAACTAACTATGGCTACACCTTC. It translates to CASSYSPAPTNYGYTF.

This clonotype was counted at least ten times. V is TRBV6-5 and J is TRBJ2-3; no firm D call. The length of the CDR3 is 11 residues. V lost 8 bases and J lost 8, with 11 bases in between. In germline, CDR1 is MNHEY, CDR2 SVGAGI. This CDR3 is CASGPTGTQYF. DNA for the CDR3: TGTGCCAGCGGCCCTACCGGTACGCAGTATTTT.

In this sample, this clonotype turned up a few times. J is TRBJ2-3 and V is TRBV30, with D possibly being TRBD1 or TRBD2 (7 bases each). Germline V gene sequence: CDR1 GTSNPN, CDR2 SVGIG (reference sequence). There are 15 residues in the CDR3. Deletions cut 2 bases from V and 3 bases from J, with 15 bases between. The CDR3 here is CAWSTGEGRTDTQYF. The CDR3, as DNA: TGTGCCTGGAGTACAGGGGAGGGTAGGACAGATACGCAGTATTTT.

The table lists this clonotype with many counts. The gene calls are TRBV6-2 or TRBV6-3 and TRBJ2-1, with 7 bases aligning to TRBD2. The germline CDR1 and CDR2 sequences are MNHEY and SVGEGT. Losses at the gene ends were 5 bases for V and 2 bases for J; bases not matched to a gene: 3. The CDR3 covers 14 residues. The CDR3 is CASSSGMAYNEQFF. The CDR3 coding sequence is TGTGCCAGCAGTAGCGGGATGGCCTACAATGAGCAGTTCTTC.

There are many counts of this clonotype. This chain connects TRBV12-3 or TRBV12-4 to TRBJ2-3; 7 positions agree with TRBD1. The CDR3 is made up of 14 amino acids. The trim removed 6 bases at V and 2 bases at J, leaving 5 bases unmatched. The DNA for the CDR3 is TGTGCCAGCAGCAGAGGGACAGACACAGATACGCAGTATTTT. Its protein product is CASSRGTDTDTQYF.

With regard to this clonotype: This likely comes from a read error, as the CDR3 has no conserved phenylalanine or tryptophan at its end. V is TRBV28 and J is TRBJ1-2; the match to TRBD1 covers 7 bases. CDR1 is MDHEN, CDR2 SYDVKM, per germline. The CDR3 length is 13 residues. The V segment lost 7 bases and the J segment 0 bases; nucleotides outside the gene matches: 2. The CDR3 loop reads CASTGTANYGYTL. For the CDR3, the DNA is TGTGCCAGCACCGGGACAGCTAACTATGGCTACACCCTC.

This clonotype appeared many times. J is TRBJ1-5 and V is TRBV4-3; 10 bases fit TRBD1. V was clipped by 3 bases and J by 6 bases; unmatched bases: 2. CDR3 length equals 14 residues. Germline CDR1 is LGHNA and CDR2 is YSLEER. The CDR3, as DNA: TGCGCCAGCAGCCAGGACAGGGGGAGTCAGCCCCAGCATTTT. Residues: CASSQDRGSQPQHF.

The chain joins TRBV7-9 to TRBJ2-5; D is uncertain. Germline CDR1 and CDR2: SEHNR and FQNEAQ (reference sequence). V lost 2 bases to trimming and J lost 1 base, with 8 bases between them. The CDR3 spans 14 residues. The CDR3 loop is CASSLLSPQETQYF. CDR3 bases: TGTGCCAGCAGCTTACTGTCCCCCCAAGAGACCCAGTACTTC.

This clonotype was found many times. This CDR3 is CASTRTGAPNYEQYF. The CDR3 DNA reads as TGTGCCAGCACGAGGACTGGGGCCCCCAACTACGAGCAGTACTTC. The chain combines TRBV6-1 with TRBJ2-7; possibly TRBD1 or TRBD2 for D (5 bases each). The V gene lost 7 bases and the J gene lost 3 bases, with 19 bases spanning the gap. The CDR3 has 15 residues. Germline CDR1 is MNHNS and CDR2 is SASEGT.

Many counts were recorded for this clonotype. V and J are TRBV11-2 and TRBJ2-5; D may be TRBD1 (6 bases). The CDR3 spans 14 residues. Germline CDR1 and CDR2: SGHAT and FQNNGV. The V end lost 3 bases, the J end lost 2 bases, and 10 bases lay between the germline ends. CDR3 amino acids: CASSLDRHQETQYF. CDR3 DNA sequence: TGTGCCAGCAGCTTGGACAGACATCAAGAGACCCAGTACTTC.

This clonotype was found many times. V is TRBV6-2 or TRBV6-3 and J is TRBJ2-7; possible D gene TRBD2, 6 bases. Trimming left V 0 bases short and J 9 bases short, with 24 bases between. Per the germline V gene, CDR1 is MNHEY and CDR2 is SVGEGT. There are 17 residues in the CDR3. The CDR3 nucleotides are TGTGCCAGCAGTTACTCGGGCAGCGGAGCAGGACTACGAGGGCAGTACTTC. This sequence encodes CASSYSGSGAGLRGQYF.

This clonotype has ten or more counts. This chain joins TRBV12-3 or TRBV12-4 and TRBJ2-5, with 7 positions matching TRBD2. J gave up 5 bases and V 3 bases, and 6 bases lay outside the gene matches. The CDR3 consists of 14 residues. The CDR3 sequence is CASSFSGMMETQYF. In DNA form, the CDR3 reads TGTGCCAGCAGTTTCAGCGGGATGATGGAGACCCAGTACTTC.

The chain uses TRBV3-1 and TRBJ1-1; D not resolved. This CDR3 spans 14 amino acids. Germline loops: CDR1 LGHDT, CDR2 YNNKEL (reference sequence). Trimming stripped 4 bases from V and 5 bases from J, with 14 bases between. In nucleotides, the CDR3 is TGTGCCAGCAGCCCTCTCGGGAGGGATACTGAAGCTTTCTTT. Protein sequence: CASSPLGRDTEAFF. The entire variable domain, with the rest obtained from reference TRBV3-1 and TRBJ1-1, is as follows: DTAVSQTPKYLVTQMGNDKSIKCEQNLGHDTMYWYKQDSKKFLKIMFSYNNKELIINETVPNRFSPKSPDKAHLNLHINSLELGDSAVYFCASSPLGRDTEAFFGQGTRLTVV.

V gene TRBV18 combines with J gene TRBJ2-4, with D unclear. Trimming removed 3 bases at V and 0 bases at J, with 12 bases between. The CDR3 consists of 16 residues. Germline CDR1 and CDR2: KGHSH and LQKENI. CDR3 in DNA: TGTGCCAGCTCACCCACGACCGTCCTAGCCAAAAACATTCAGTACTTC. This encodes CASSPTTVLAKNIQYF.

This clonotype showed up many times. CDR3 bases: TGTGCCACCAGTGCGACACAGGTTCAAGAGACCCAGTACTTC. This sequence encodes CATSATQVQETQYF. J is TRBJ2-5 and V is TRBV24-1; possibly TRBD1 for D (5 bases). V lost 5 bases, J lost 2 bases, and 11 bases lay in between. Germline CDR1 KGHDR, CDR2 SFDVKD. This CDR3 has 14 residues.

This clonotype was recorded many times. The J gene is TRBJ2-5, the V gene TRBV6-5, with 8 nucleotides matching TRBD1. CDR1 is MNHEY and CDR2 is SVGAGI in the germline V gene. This CDR3 is built from 16 residues. The J segment lost 0 bases and the V segment lost 4 bases, leaving 7 bases of the junction unmatched. CDR3 coding DNA: TGTGCCAGCAGTTTCCAGGGGGCTCTGTACCAAGAGACCCAGTACTTC. It is translated as CASSFQGALYQETQYF.

This clonotype was counted between two and nine times. The rearrangement links TRBV18 to TRBJ1-2; D is ambiguous. The CDR3 spans 15 residues. The V gene lost 0 bases and the J gene lost 8 bases, with 16 bases spanning the gap. Germline lookup yields CDR1 KGHSH and CDR2 LQKENI. The CDR3 coding sequence is TGTGCCAGCTCACCACCCGGGCTCATTTCCCACGGCTACACCTTC. As protein: CASSPPGLISHGYTF. The entire variable domain, with the rest obtained from reference TRBV18 and TRBJ1-2, is as follows: NAGVMQNPRHLVRRRGQEARLRCSPMKGHSHVYWYRQLPEEGLKFMVYLQKENIIDESGMPKERFSAEFPKEGPSILRIQQVVRGDSAAYFCASSPPGLISHGYTFGSGTRLTVV.